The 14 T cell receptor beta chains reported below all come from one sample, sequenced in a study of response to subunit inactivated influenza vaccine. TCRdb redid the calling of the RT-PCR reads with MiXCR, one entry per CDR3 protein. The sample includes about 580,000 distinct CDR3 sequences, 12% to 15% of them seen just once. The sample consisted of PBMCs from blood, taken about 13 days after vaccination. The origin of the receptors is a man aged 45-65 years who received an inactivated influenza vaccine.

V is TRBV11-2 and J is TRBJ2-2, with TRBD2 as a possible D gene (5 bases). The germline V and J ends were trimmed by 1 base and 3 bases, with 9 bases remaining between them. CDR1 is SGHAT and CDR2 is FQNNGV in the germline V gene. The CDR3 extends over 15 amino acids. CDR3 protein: CASSLAGIYTGELFF. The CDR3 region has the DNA TGTGCCAGCAGCTTAGCGGGGATCTACACCGGGGAGCTGTTTTTT.

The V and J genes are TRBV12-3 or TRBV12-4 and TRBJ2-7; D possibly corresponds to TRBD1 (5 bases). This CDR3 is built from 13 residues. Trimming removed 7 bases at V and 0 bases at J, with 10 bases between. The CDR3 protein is CASTERGSYEQYF. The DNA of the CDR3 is TGTGCCAGCACCGAAAGGGGCTCCTACGAGCAGTACTTC.

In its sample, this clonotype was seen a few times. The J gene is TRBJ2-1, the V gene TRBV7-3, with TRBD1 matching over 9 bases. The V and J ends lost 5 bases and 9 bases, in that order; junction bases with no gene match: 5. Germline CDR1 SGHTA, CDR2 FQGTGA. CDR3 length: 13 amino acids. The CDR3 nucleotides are TGTGCCAGCAGCCGACAGGGGGGGTTTGAGCAGTTCTTC. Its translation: CASSRQGGFEQFF.

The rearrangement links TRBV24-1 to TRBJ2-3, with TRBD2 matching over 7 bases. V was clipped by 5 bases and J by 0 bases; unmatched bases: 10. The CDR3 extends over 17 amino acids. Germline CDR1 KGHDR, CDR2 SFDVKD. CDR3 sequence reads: CATSGDYWSGSTDTQYF. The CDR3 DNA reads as TGTGCCACCAGTGGGGACTACTGGAGCGGGAGCACAGATACGCAGTATTTT.

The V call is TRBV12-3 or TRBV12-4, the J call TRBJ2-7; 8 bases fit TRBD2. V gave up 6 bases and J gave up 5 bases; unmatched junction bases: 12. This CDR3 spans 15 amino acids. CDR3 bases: TGTGCCAGCAGCACACGGGCGGGGGGCCCTGACGAGCAGTACTTC. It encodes CASSTRAGGPDEQYF.

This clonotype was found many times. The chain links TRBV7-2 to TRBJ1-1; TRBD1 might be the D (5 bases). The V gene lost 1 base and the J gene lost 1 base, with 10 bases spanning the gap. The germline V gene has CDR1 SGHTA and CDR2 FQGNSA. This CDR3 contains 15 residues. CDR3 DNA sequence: TGTGCCAGCAGCTTAGATCGGGGCCCGAACACTGAAGCTTTCTTT. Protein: CASSLDRGPNTEAFF.

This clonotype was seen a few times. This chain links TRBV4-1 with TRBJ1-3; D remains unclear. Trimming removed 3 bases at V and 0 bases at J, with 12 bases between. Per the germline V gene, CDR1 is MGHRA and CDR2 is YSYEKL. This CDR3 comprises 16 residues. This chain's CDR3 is CASSHDPGSSGNTIYF. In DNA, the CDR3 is TGCGCCAGCAGCCACGACCCGGGGAGCTCTGGAAACACCATATATTTT.

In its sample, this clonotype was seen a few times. The CDR3 sequence is CASSVATGLAGSEQFF. CDR3 sequence (DNA): TGTGCCAGCAGCGTAGCTACGGGACTAGCGGGAAGTGAGCAGTTCTTC. This sequence joins TRBV9 and TRBJ2-1, with 13 bases identical to TRBD2. The trim removed 0 bases at V and 9 bases at J, leaving 6 bases unmatched. This CDR3 comprises 16 residues. CDR1 and CDR2 (germline): SGDLS, YYNGEE.

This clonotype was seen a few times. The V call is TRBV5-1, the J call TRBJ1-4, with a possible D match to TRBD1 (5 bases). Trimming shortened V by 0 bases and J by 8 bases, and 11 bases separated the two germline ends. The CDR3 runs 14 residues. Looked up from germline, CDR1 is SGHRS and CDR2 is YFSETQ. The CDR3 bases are TGCGCCAGCAGCTTGGCGGGGGATGGAGAAAAACTGTTTTTT. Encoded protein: CASSLAGDGEKLFF.

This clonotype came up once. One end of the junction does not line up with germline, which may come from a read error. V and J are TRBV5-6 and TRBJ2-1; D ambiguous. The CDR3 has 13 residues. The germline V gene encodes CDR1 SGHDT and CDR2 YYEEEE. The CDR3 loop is CASSLVRYNEQSF. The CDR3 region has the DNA TGTGCCAGCAGCTTGGTTAGATACAATGAGCAGTCCTTC.

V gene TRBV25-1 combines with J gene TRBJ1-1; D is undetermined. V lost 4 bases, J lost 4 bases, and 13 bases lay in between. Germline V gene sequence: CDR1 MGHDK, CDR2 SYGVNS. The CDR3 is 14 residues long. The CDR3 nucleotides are TGTGCCAGCAGTGGCCCGACGGTTGTCACTGAAGCTTTCTTT. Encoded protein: CASSGPTVVTEAFF.

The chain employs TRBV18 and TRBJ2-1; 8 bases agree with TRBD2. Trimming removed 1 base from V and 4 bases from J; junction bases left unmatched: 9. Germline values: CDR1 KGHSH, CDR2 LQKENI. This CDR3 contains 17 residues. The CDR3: CASSPLTPSGWYNEQFF. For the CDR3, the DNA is TGTGCCAGCTCACCACTGACTCCTAGCGGGTGGTACAATGAGCAGTTCTTC.

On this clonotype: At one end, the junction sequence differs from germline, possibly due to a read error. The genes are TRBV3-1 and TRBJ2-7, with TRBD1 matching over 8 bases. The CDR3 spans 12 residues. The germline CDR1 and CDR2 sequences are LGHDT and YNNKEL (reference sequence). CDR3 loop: CASSHEGQGKNF. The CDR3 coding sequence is TGTGCCAGCAGCCATGAAGGACAGGGAAAGAACTTC.

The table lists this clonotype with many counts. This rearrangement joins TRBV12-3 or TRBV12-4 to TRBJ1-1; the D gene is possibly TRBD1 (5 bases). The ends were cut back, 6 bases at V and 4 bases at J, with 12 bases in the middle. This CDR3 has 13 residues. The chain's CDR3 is CASSRDSLTEAFF. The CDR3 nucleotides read TGTGCCAGCAGCCGCGACAGCCTCACTGAAGCTTTCTTT.